Below, 5 T cell receptor beta chains from the same sample are listed, as sequenced in a study of T cell repertoires in aging, cancer and after chemotherapy. Rearranged V-D-J TRB sequences were amplified with a mixed TRB-A/B primer pool. TCRdb re-analysed the multiplex PCR reads in MiXCR, keeping a single row per CDR3 protein. The repertoire includes 7,000 to 8,500 distinct CDR3 sequences, around half of them detected once, and about 4% sits in the top ten. Peripheral blood genomic DNA, not sorted cells or RNA, was the template. Sequencing was performed on blood. The source is a human donor with a solid tumor.

This clonotype was observed a handful of times. V is TRBV6-5 and J is TRBJ1-4; the D gene is possibly TRBD1 (5 bases). CDR3 length: 14 amino acids. V was trimmed by 5 bases and J by 8 bases, leaving 15 bases between them. Germline V CDR1 and CDR2: MNHEY, SVGAGI. The CDR3 nucleotides read TGTGCCAGCAGTCCCCGGGTAGGGGACGAAAAACTGTTTTTT. This sequence encodes CASSPRVGDEKLFF.

This clonotype was seen just once. The chain couples TRBV6-2 or TRBV6-3 to TRBJ2-1; 10 bases are a match to TRBD2. The ends lost 2 bases at V and 5 bases at J; junction bases unmatched: 6. The CDR3 is 16 amino acids. CDR1 and CDR2 (germline): MNHEY, SVGEGT. DNA for the CDR3: TGTGCCAGCAGTTACGATATAACTAGCGGGGACAATGAGCAGTTCTTC. Amino acids: CASSYDITSGDNEQFF.

The table lists this clonotype with a few counts. This chain links TRBV11-1 with TRBJ1-2; D not certain. CDR3 length equals 14 residues. The V gene lost 4 bases and the J gene lost 8 bases, with 17 bases spanning the gap. CDR1 and CDR2 (germline): SGHAT, FQDESV (reference sequence). The CDR3 loop is CASSYREGPGGYTF. DNA for the CDR3: TGTGCCAGCAGCTACCGGGAGGGCCCGGGGGGCTACACCTTC.

This clonotype was recorded a few times. The chain links TRBV7-2 to TRBJ1-1, with D possibly matching TRBD1 (6 bases). The germline V and J ends were trimmed by 5 bases and 5 bases, with 21 bases remaining between them. The CDR3 consists of 16 residues. Germline V gene data show CDR1 as SGHTA and CDR2 as FQGNSA. The CDR3 region has the DNA TGTGCCAGCAGCCCGCGGGACATCGAGATGTTAACTGAAGCTTTCTTT. It is translated as CASSPRDIEMLTEAFF. The variable domain in full, with the rest retrieved from reference TRBV7-2 and TRBJ1-1, is GAGVSQSPSNKVTEKGKDVELRCDPISGHTALYWYRQSLGQGLEFLIYFQGNSAPDKSGLPSDRFSAERTGGSVSTLTIQRTQQEDSAVYLCASSPRDIEMLTEAFFGQGTRLTVV.

The chain employs TRBV6-6 and TRBJ1-4; 9 nucleotides line up with TRBD1. Germline V gene data show CDR1 as MNHNY and CDR2 as SVGAGI (reference sequence). Trimming took 5 bases from V and 10 from J; bases not matched to a gene: 5. The CDR3 consists of 13 residues. CDR3 bases: TGTGCCAGCAGTCCCCCGGGACAGGGAAAACTGTTTTTT. Translating it yields CASSPPGQGKLFF.